This TCR beta chain was sequenced during a study of breast tumors, draining lymph nodes, adjacent tissues. The germline V gene encodes CDR1 SGHTA and CDR2 FQGNSA. Between the trimmed V and J ends, which lost 5 bases and 2 bases, there was a span of 19 bases. The CDR3 length is 16 residues. MiXCR was run by TCRdb on the multiplex PCR reads, yielding one entry per CDR3 protein. The sample contains over 250,000 distinct CDR3 sequences, more than 30% of which appear only once. This clonotype occurred many times. Its antigen is unidentified. Axillary draining lymph nodes of breast cancer patients supplied the node samples. Study conclusions and caveats: Compared with lymph nodes, tumors were less diverse; compared with nontumor tissue, more.

V and J are TRBV7-2 and TRBJ2-7; no clear D. This TCR was recovered from a female donor with breast cancer. Some clones in this sample may be carry-over from other donors' samples. The sequencing input was axillary lymph node tissue. The CDR3 loop is CASSLQLNRLTYEQYF. In DNA, the CDR3 is TGTGCCAGCAGCCTACAGCTGAATCGCTTAACCTACGAGCAGTACTTC.